This T cell receptor beta chain was documented in a study of blood T cell repertoires in COVID-19. Study-level background: Some COVID-19 samples were acute and others convalescent; all came from the United States, Italy and Spain. T cells, B-cell-depleted T cells, or PBMCs provided the cDNA or gDNA that served as material.

Looked up from germline, CDR1 is SGHVS and CDR2 is FQNEAQ. This CDR3 comprises 13 residues. Between the trimmed V and J ends, which lost 5 bases and 2 bases, there was a span of 10 bases. Authors' methods: Estimates of nucleated cell counts were drawn from the amplification of reference gene primers. Sequencing was performed with immunoSEQ multiplex PCR; in TCRdb, only in-frame clones are kept and a portion is missing. V, J and clone size are taken as reported in that table, and D and trimming were inferred from the DNA itself. The sample lists over 85,000 clones, 78% occurring once. The chain combines TRBV7-8 with TRBJ2-7; D is unclear. This clonotype was sampled from a man in his sixties with active or convalescent COVID-19. The sequenced material came from peripheral blood. CDR3 sequence: CASSRSLTYEQYF. CDR3 bases: TGTGCCAGCAGCCGCAGTCTTACCTACGAGCAGTACTTC.